Listed here are 23 T cell receptor beta chains from one sample, sequenced in a study of T cells in Graves' hyperthyroidism and ophthalmopathy. Using RNA transcripts as the source, TCR beta CDR3 regions were amplified. When the TCR CDR3 underwent first-round RT-PCR, the HTBI primer set was used. From the multiplex PCR reads, TCRdb called clonotypes with MiXCR, one entry per CDR3 protein. Here the sample spans hundreds of thousands of distinct CDR3 sequences, roughly 40% being singletons. The sample consisted of blood. These receptor sequences come from a man aged 18 to 35 with Graves' hyperthyroidism.

The V and J genes are TRBV20-1 and TRBJ1-2; 12 positions agree with TRBD1. Germline V gene lookup returns CDR1 DFQATT and CDR2 SNEGSKA (reference sequence). The CDR3 length is 15 residues. Unmatched junction bases numbered 10, after V lost 3 bases and J lost 8 bases. For the CDR3, the DNA is TGCAGTGCTAGTGCTCGGGGACAGGGGGCGTCGGGCTACACCTTC. It specifies CSASARGQGASGYTF.

The chain recombines TRBV5-1 with TRBJ2-5; 10 bases line up with TRBD1. Germline V gene lookup returns CDR1 SGHRS and CDR2 YFSETQ. The ends lost 3 bases at V and 5 bases at J; junction bases unmatched: 4. CDR3 size: 14 residues. CDR3 residues: CASSSGQGSETQYF. CDR3 coding DNA: TGCGCCAGCAGCTCGGGACAGGGGAGTGAGACCCAGTACTTC.

The chain has TRBV9 and TRBJ2-7; possibly TRBD1 for D (5 bases). The length of the CDR3 is 13 residues. With 7 bases removed from V and 3 bases from J, the gap between germline ends came to 14 bases. The germline V gene encodes CDR1 SGDLS and CDR2 YYNGEE. CDR3 region: CASAGHLYYEQYF. In DNA, the CDR3 is TGTGCCAGCGCCGGACACCTCTACTACGAGCAGTACTTC.

This clonotype was detected only once. A much larger clone lies a single base off, so this may be a read error. The CDR3 is CAGSLGGTGGHEQYF. In nucleotides, the CDR3 is TGTGCCGGCAGCTTAGGCGGGACAGGAGGTCACGAGCAGTACTTC. The chain couples TRBV7-2 to TRBJ2-7, with 8 bases fitting TRBD1. This CDR3 has 15 residues. Germline V gene data show CDR1 as SGHTA and CDR2 as FQGNSA.

This clonotype was recorded only once. CDR3: CASSEPTGGDSPLHF. The CDR3 DNA is TGTGCCAGCAGTGAACCCACAGGGGGAGATTCACCCCTCCACTTT. This rearrangement joins TRBV2 to TRBJ1-6, with 8 positions matching TRBD1. The V and J ends lost 2 bases and 8 bases, in that order; junction bases with no gene match: 5. Germline V CDR1 and CDR2: SNHLY, FYNNEI. The CDR3 totals 15 residues. The variable domain in full, with the rest retrieved from reference TRBV2 and TRBJ1-6, is EPEVTQTPSHQVTQMGQEVILRCVPISNHLYFYWYRQILGQKVEFLVSFYNNEISEKSEIFDDQFSVERPDGSNFTLKIRSTKLEDSAMYFCASSEPTGGDSPLHFGNGTRLTVT.

Note on this clonotype: Just one base apart from a much larger clone, this may be a read error. The J gene is TRBJ2-2, the V gene TRBV10-3; TRBD1 agrees at 8 bases. Per germline, CDR1 ENHRY and CDR2 SYGVKD. CDR3 length: 17 residues. The CDR3: CAISGYGQGKNTGELLF. The CDR3 DNA reads TGTGCCATCAGTGGCTACGGACAGGGAAAGAACACCGGGGAGCTGCTTTTT.

In this sample, this clonotype turned up a few times. The chain couples TRBV5-1 to TRBJ2-5; tentative D call: TRBD1 (5 bases). CDR1 and CDR2 (germline): SGHRS, YFSETQ. The CDR3 is 14 residues long. Trimming took off 2 bases at V and 4 bases at J, with 12 bases between the two ends. The CDR3: CASSFLGPGETQYF. The DNA for the CDR3 is TGCGCCAGCAGCTTTCTGGGGCCGGGAGAGACCCAGTACTTC. The full variable domain, rest sourced from reference TRBV5-1 and TRBJ2-5, is KAGVTQTPRYLIKTRGQQVTLSCSPISGHRSVSWYQQTPGQGLQFLFEYFSETQRNKGNFPGRFSGRQFSNSRSEMNVSTLELGDSALYLCASSFLGPGETQYFGPGTRLLVL.

The chain employs TRBV29-1 and TRBJ2-7, with TRBD1 identical over 7 bases. This CDR3 spans 11 amino acids. Germline CDR1 and CDR2: SQVTM and ANQGSEA. After removal of 8 bases from V and 5 bases from J, the junction contained 6 bases not matched to a gene. Here the CDR3 DNA reads TGCAGCCTGGACAGGTCCCACGAGCAGTACTTC. This translates into CSLDRSHEQYF.

The rearrangement links TRBV2 to TRBJ2-5, with 7 bases aligning to TRBD1. The CDR3 totals 14 residues. The trim removed 5 bases at V and 4 bases at J, leaving 7 bases unmatched. CDR1 is SNHLY and CDR2 is FYNNEI in the germline V gene. CDR3 sequence: CASSRQGSAETQYF. CDR3 nucleotides: TGTGCCAGCAGTAGACAGGGTTCGGCAGAGACCCAGTACTTC.

This clonotype was found many times. The gene calls are TRBV15 and TRBJ1-5; D unresolved. The germline V gene encodes CDR1 LNHNV and CDR2 YYDKDF (reference sequence). The CDR3 has 15 amino acids. V shed 1 base and J shed 1 base, with 8 bases lying between them. CDR3 coding DNA: TGTGCCACCAGCAGAGGAGTACAAAGCAATCAGCCCCAGCATTTT. Its translation: CATSRGVQSNQPQHF.

The sample holds many counts of this clonotype. The chain has TRBV20-1 and TRBJ1-6; no definite D call. CDR1 DFQATT and CDR2 SNEGSKA come from the germline V gene (reference sequence). The CDR3 loop spans 12 amino acids. V lost 0 bases to trimming and J lost 9 bases, with 6 bases between them. The CDR3 is CSAREPTSPLHF. The CDR3 nucleotides are TGCAGTGCTAGAGAACCAACTTCACCCCTCCACTTT.

This clonotype was detected only a few times. This rearrangement joins TRBV7-9 to TRBJ1-2; a weak D match, TRBD1 (6 bases). CDR3 length: 14 amino acids. Germline V gives CDR1 SEHNR, CDR2 FQNEAQ (reference sequence). V dropped 5 bases and J dropped 6 bases, with 16 bases sitting between them. The CDR3 reads CASSAPGQVNGYTF. CDR3 sequence (DNA): TGTGCCAGCAGCGCACCGGGACAAGTAAATGGCTACACCTTC.

The V and J genes are TRBV5-4 and TRBJ1-4; 9 positions match TRBD1. The CDR3 length is 14 residues. The ends lost 6 bases at V and 8 bases at J; junction bases unmatched: 8. Germline values: CDR1 SGHNT, CDR2 YYREEE (reference sequence). In DNA form, the CDR3 reads TGTGCCAGCACCAGGACCGGGACAGGGGAAAAACTGTTTTTT. It yields the protein CASTRTGTGEKLFF.

The rearrangement joins TRBV5-1 to TRBJ2-7; D may be TRBD1 (8 bases). The V end lost 4 bases, the J end lost 6 bases, and 14 bases lay between the germline ends. The CDR3 has 13 residues. From germline, CDR1 is SGHRS and CDR2 YFSETQ. The CDR3 spells CASSVTGEGEQYF. CDR3 sequence (DNA): TGCGCCAGCAGCGTGACAGGGGAGGGCGAGCAGTACTTC.

This clonotype was counted at least ten times. The chain links TRBV15 to TRBJ1-5; D unclear. CDR3 length: 15 residues. Trimming took 0 bases from V and 1 from J, leaving 7 bases between them. Looked up from germline, CDR1 is LNHNV and CDR2 is YYDKDF (reference sequence). The CDR3 region has the DNA TGTGCCACCAGCAGAGATACGGGGAGCAATCAGCCCCAGCATTTT. Its protein product is CATSRDTGSNQPQHF.

Concerning this clonotype: This may be a read error: a much more frequent sequence differs by one nucleotide. This rearrangement joins TRBV20-1 to TRBJ1-5, with no clear D. Germline assignment: CDR1 DFQATT and CDR2 SNEGSKA (reference sequence). The CDR3 covers 13 residues. The chain's CDR3 is CSAKGGFNRPQHF. The CDR3 DNA is TGCAGTGCTAAAGGAGGCTTCAATCGGCCCCAGCATTTT.

This chain connects TRBV7-9 to TRBJ2-7, with D possibly being TRBD1 or TRBD2 (5 bases each). The germline V gene has CDR1 SEHNR and CDR2 FQNEAQ (reference sequence). V lost 5 bases, J lost 3 bases, and 14 bases lay in between. The CDR3 totals 14 residues. CDR3 coding DNA: TGTGCCAGCAGCCCCGGGACCTCGCACTACGAGCAGTACTTC. It encodes CASSPGTSHYEQYF.

V is TRBV20-1 and J is TRBJ2-5, with 10 bases fitting TRBD2. Germline CDR1 and CDR2: DFQATT and SNEGSKA (reference sequence). The CDR3 covers 16 residues. After removal of 3 bases from V and 0 bases from J, the junction contained 7 bases not matched to a gene. CDR3 nucleotide sequence: TGCAGTGCTAGGGGGTATAGCGGGGGGCACCAAGAGACCCAGTACTTC. This sequence encodes CSARGYSGGHQETQYF.

Points on this clonotype: One junction end disagrees with the germline gene, perhaps due to a read error. The V and J genes are TRBV7-9 and TRBJ2-7; possibly TRBD2 for D (5 bases). Germline CDR1 reads SEHNR; CDR2 reads FQNEAQ (reference sequence). This CDR3 has 13 residues. This CDR3 is CASRTGGYGELYF. The CDR3 DNA reads TGTGCCAGCAGGACTGGCGGGTACGGGGAGCTGTACTTC.

On this clonotype itself: The junction does not match germline at one end; this may be a read error. This sequence joins TRBV20-1 and TRBJ2-7; D possibly corresponds to TRBD2 (6 bases). Germline V lookup: CDR1 DFQATT, CDR2 SNEGSKA (reference sequence). This CDR3 has 12 amino acids. For the CDR3, the DNA is TGCAGTGCTAGAGGTGGCGTAGGAGCGGGCAAGTTC. Translated: CSARGGVGAGKF.

The chain uses TRBV19 and TRBJ2-3; D is possibly TRBD2 (6 bases). CDR3 length: 14 amino acids. V gave up 5 bases and J gave up 4 bases, with 13 bases separating them. Germline assignment: CDR1 LNHDA and CDR2 SQIVND (reference sequence). In nucleotides, the CDR3 is TGTGCCAGTAGTTCCCGACTAGTAGCAGATACGCAGTATTTT. The encoded protein is CASSSRLVADTQYF.

This clonotype showed up many times. The gene calls are TRBV19 and TRBJ2-6; D perhaps matches TRBD1 (6 bases). CDR3 length: 16 amino acids. V lost 9 bases to trimming and J lost 0 bases, with 15 bases between them. The V gene's germline CDR1 is LNHDA and CDR2 SQIVND (reference sequence). DNA for the CDR3: TGTGCCAGCAGCTTACAGGGTAACTCTGGGGCCAACGTCCTGACTTTC. It yields the protein CASSLQGNSGANVLTF.

This clonotype was observed many times. The chain employs TRBV20-1 and TRBJ2-6; 8 bases map to TRBD2. CDR3 length: 16 amino acids. The trim removed 3 bases at V and 3 bases at J, leaving 7 bases unmatched. CDR1 and CDR2 (germline): DFQATT, SNEGSKA (reference sequence). The CDR3 DNA reads TGCAGTGCTAGCCCGGGAGGGGAACGTGGGGCCAACGTCCTGACTTTC. It translates to CSASPGGERGANVLTF.